This T cell receptor (beta chain) was sequenced for a study of blood T cell repertoires in COVID-19. The authors' processing: Nucleated cell number was recorded as an estimate derived from reference gene primer amplification. Profiling relied on immunoSEQ multiplex PCR, and the TCRdb table lists in-frame clones only, not all of them. V and J calls plus clone size are reproduced from that table; the DNA served to infer D and trimming. Of some 80,000 clones listed, approximately 88% are singletons. This CDR3 is 16 amino acids long. Germline V gene data show CDR1 as MNHEY and CDR2 as SMNVEV (reference sequence). Losses at the gene ends were 6 bases for V and 5 bases for J; bases not matched to a gene: 15.

The specimen was peripheral blood. The J gene is TRBJ2-5, the V gene TRBV27; 7 bases map to TRBD2. The TCR was taken from a human donor in a cohort sampled during active COVID-19. CDR3 amino acids: CASRPGGPNWVETQYF. CDR3 coding DNA: TGTGCCAGCAGGCCGGGGGGACCAAATTGGGTGGAGACCCAGTACTTC.